Presented here are 16 T cell receptor beta chains from one specimen sequenced in a study of regulatory T cells in long-lasting Graves disease. Regarding time point: newly diagnosed GD, antithyroid drugs for less than 3 months. Extracted RNA from PBMCs served as the source of the TCR library. Investigators prepared the TCR beta libraries by applying iRepertoire HTBI primers and Arm-PCR of CDR3 regions. MiXCR, applied by TCRdb to the multiplex PCR reads, yields one record per CDR3 protein. The data contain 250,000 or so distinct CDR3 sequences, over 20% of them seen just once; the ten biggest clones take up about 15%. The material was peripheral blood mononuclear cells (PBMCs), obtained at new diagnosis, from a patient treated with antithyroid drugs. The receptors originated from a female donor with Graves disease.

This clonotype was observed at least ten times. The gene calls are TRBV5-1 and TRBJ1-4; D might be TRBD1 (6 bases). Per the germline V gene, CDR1 is SGHRS and CDR2 is YFSETQ. The length of the CDR3 is 13 residues. V lost 4 bases and J lost 7, with 11 bases in between. The CDR3 DNA is TGCGCCAGCAGCGTCGAAGGGGGTGAAAAACTGTTTTTT. It is translated as CASSVEGGEKLFF.

This clonotype came up many times. The chain combines TRBV18 with TRBJ2-2; D is perhaps TRBD1 or TRBD2 (7 bases each). Germline V CDR1 and CDR2: KGHSH, LQKENI. The CDR3 has 16 residues. Trimming removed 0 bases at V and 5 bases at J, with 13 bases between. The CDR3 coding sequence is TGTGCCAGCTCACCACCGACAGGGAGGGAGACCGGGGAGCTGTTTTTT. Its protein product is CASSPPTGRETGELFF.

This clonotype has a handful of counts. The chain carries TRBV6-2 or TRBV6-3 and TRBJ2-1; 12 bases map to TRBD2. The CDR3 runs 15 residues. With 10 bases clipped from V and 8 bases from J, the junction kept 12 bases outside the gene matches. Germline V lookup: CDR1 MNHEY, CDR2 SVGEGT. The CDR3 sequence is CATYKLAGGPDEQFF. CDR3 sequence (DNA): TGTGCCACCTACAAACTAGCGGGAGGTCCCGATGAGCAGTTCTTC.

The J gene is TRBJ2-1, the V gene TRBV3-1, with TRBD2 identical over 10 bases. V was pared by 4 bases and J by 4 bases, with 13 bases of the junction left unmatched. The CDR3 totals 18 residues. The germline V gene has CDR1 LGHDT and CDR2 YNNKEL (reference sequence). In DNA form, the CDR3 reads TGTGCCAGCAGCCGTAGCGAAGCGGGGGGGTCGACTTACAATGAGCAGTTCTTC. Encoded protein: CASSRSEAGGSTYNEQFF.

This clonotype was found a few times. The chain carries TRBV5-5 and TRBJ2-2; the match to TRBD2 covers 7 bases. Germline V gives CDR1 SGHKS, CDR2 YYEKEE (reference sequence). The CDR3 is 17 amino acids. V shed 4 bases, J shed 7 bases, and the junction held 16 bases outside the gene matches. The CDR3 sequence is CASSRTFVGGPVGELFF. CDR3 bases: TGTGCCAGCAGCCGTACTTTTGTGGGAGGGCCGGTCGGGGAGCTGTTTTTT.

The chain employs TRBV18 and TRBJ1-5; D remains ambiguous. Germline CDR1 reads KGHSH; CDR2 reads LQKENI. V was shortened by 2 bases and J by 3 bases, with 17 bases between the two germline ends. CDR3 length: 17 residues. The CDR3 nucleotides are TGTGCCAGCTCACCAAGTGGCCTAGCTACCCCCAATCAGCCCCAGCATTTT. Translation gives CASSPSGLATPNQPQHF.

About this clonotype itself: This may arise from a read error, as a much more abundant clone is one base away. This rearrangement joins TRBV11-3 to TRBJ1-2; perhaps TRBD1 as D (5 bases). The CDR3 totals 16 residues. The germline V gene has CDR1 SGHNT and CDR2 YENEEA. The CDR3 is CAGSLALSGGNTGYTF. The CDR3 DNA follows: TGTGCCGGCAGCTTAGCCCTTTCGGGGGGAAATACTGGCTACACCTTC.

Details on this clonotype: This may be a read error: a much more frequent sequence differs by one nucleotide. The CDR3 DNA reads TGCAGTGCTAGCCCTAGCTCCACAGATACGCAGTATTTT. The encoded protein is CSASPSSTDTQYF. The V call is TRBV20-1, the J call TRBJ2-3; weak D call: TRBD2 (5 bases). Germline-derived CDR1 and CDR2 are DFQATT and SNEGSKA (reference sequence). This CDR3 is built from 13 residues. With 3 bases removed from V and 2 bases from J, the gap between germline ends came to 9 bases.

This clonotype was seen repeatedly, ten times or more. This chain uses TRBV5-1 with TRBJ1-1; TRBD1 is a possible D gene (6 bases). Germline values: CDR1 SGHRS, CDR2 YFSETQ. The CDR3 length is 13 residues. V was trimmed by 5 bases and J by 8 bases, leaving 16 bases between them. CDR3 bases: TGCGCCAGCAGTTACGAAGGACAGAACGAAGCTTTCTTT. This encodes CASSYEGQNEAFF.

This clonotype occurred many times. V is TRBV28 and J is TRBJ1-1; no clear D. Trimming stripped 3 bases from V and 5 bases from J, with 7 bases between. This CDR3 region has 12 residues. CDR1 and CDR2 from the germline V gene are MDHEN and SYDVKM. The CDR3 region has the DNA TGTGCCAGCAGTTTTGCAGAAACTGAAGCTTTCTTT. Protein: CASSFAETEAFF.

This clonotype was seen ten or more times. This chain connects TRBV19 to TRBJ2-5; D is possibly TRBD1 (6 bases). The CDR3 length is 17 residues. V shed 3 bases and J shed 2 bases, with 19 bases lying between them. Germline-derived CDR1 and CDR2 are LNHDA and SQIVND (reference sequence). The DNA for the CDR3 is TGTGCCAGTAGTATTGGCTTGGACAGCTTAAAGCAAGAGACCCAGTACTTC. Protein product: CASSIGLDSLKQETQYF.

This chain uses TRBV12-3 or TRBV12-4 with TRBJ1-6; 7 bases are shared with TRBD1. The CDR3 totals 14 residues. The junction had 10 bases not matched to a gene; V was cut back by 10 bases and J by 7 bases. The DNA of the CDR3 is TGTGCCACCCAACCGGGACAGAGAAATTCACCCCTCCACTTT. Its translation is CATQPGQRNSPLHF.

V is TRBV11-3 and J is TRBJ1-3; no firm D call. V was shortened by 5 bases and J by 4 bases, with 9 bases between the two germline ends. This CDR3 spans 13 amino acids. CDR1 and CDR2 from the germline V gene are SGHNT and YENEEA. The CDR3 nucleotides are TGTGCCAGCAGCCGAGGGCTCGGAAACACCATATATTTT. It is translated as CASSRGLGNTIYF.

There are a few counts of this clonotype. The gene calls are TRBV6-1 and TRBJ1-5; D may be TRBD1 (5 bases). V lost 6 bases and J lost 1, with 10 bases in between. The CDR3 contains 14 residues. Germline-derived CDR1 and CDR2 are MNHNS and SASEGT. This CDR3 reads CASSSGGSNQPQHF. The CDR3 bases are TGTGCCAGCAGCTCCGGGGGGAGCAATCAGCCCCAGCATTTT.

In this sample, this clonotype turned up many times. The chain carries TRBV5-5 and TRBJ1-2, with 7 nucleotides matching TRBD1. The CDR3 contains 16 residues. The J segment lost 7 bases and the V segment lost 2 bases, leaving 14 bases of the junction unmatched. Germline lookup yields CDR1 SGHKS and CDR2 YYEKEE (reference sequence). Here the CDR3 DNA reads TGTGCCAGCAGCTTAGGAGGGGGCGCTGGTTTGAGTGGCTACACCTTC. Translated, it gives CASSLGGGAGLSGYTF.

A note on this clonotype: This may stem from a read error, because a much larger clone lies one nucleotide away. The chain recombines TRBV7-9 with TRBJ2-7; TRBD2 matches at 11 bases. V trimming: 6 bases; J trimming: 3 bases; junction bases outside the gene matches: 13. Germline lookup yields CDR1 SEHNR and CDR2 FQNEAQ (reference sequence). CDR3 length: 17 residues. CDR3 sequence (DNA): TGTGCCAGCAGTTGGAAACTAGCGGGAGTCAAGGGCTACGAGCAGTACTTC. It encodes CASSWKLAGVKGYEQYF.